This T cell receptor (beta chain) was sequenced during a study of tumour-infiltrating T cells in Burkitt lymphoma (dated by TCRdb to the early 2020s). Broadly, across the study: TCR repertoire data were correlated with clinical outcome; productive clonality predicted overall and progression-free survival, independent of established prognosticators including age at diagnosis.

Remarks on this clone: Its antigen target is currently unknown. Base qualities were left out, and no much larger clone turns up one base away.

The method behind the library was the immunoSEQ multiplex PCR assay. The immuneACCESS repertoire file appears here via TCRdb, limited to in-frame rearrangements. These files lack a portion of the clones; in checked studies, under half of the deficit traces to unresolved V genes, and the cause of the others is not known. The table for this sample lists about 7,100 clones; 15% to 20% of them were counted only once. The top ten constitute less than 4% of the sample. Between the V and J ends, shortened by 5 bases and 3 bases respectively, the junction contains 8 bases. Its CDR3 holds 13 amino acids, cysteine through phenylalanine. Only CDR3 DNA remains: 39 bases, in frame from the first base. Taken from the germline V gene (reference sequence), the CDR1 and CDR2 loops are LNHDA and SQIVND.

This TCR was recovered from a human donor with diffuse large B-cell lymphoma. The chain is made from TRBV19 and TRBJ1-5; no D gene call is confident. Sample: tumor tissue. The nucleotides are TGTGCCAGTAGTGCGGGGTACAATCAGCCCCAGCATTTT. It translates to CASSAGYNQPQHF.